The TCR beta chain under discussion was sequenced for a study of human T cells and chemical hapten exposure. Overall study: Variability of per-sample TCR yields stemmed mainly from small differences in pooled library volume. Notes on the study in general: High-frequency TCRs, those above 1 in 1000, stayed the same after DPC sensitization.

Germline CDR1 MNHEY, CDR2 SVGEGT. The CDR3 runs to 15 residues. Trimming pared 4 bases from V and 1 base from J, leaving 11 bases between. Time point specified: pre-sensitization, week 0. Stated treatment: therapeutic diphenylcyclopropenone sensitization with weekly scalp DPC. As the library was built, unique molecular identifiers were attached to individual cDNA molecules. TCRdb called the RACE reads again in MiXCR, with one record for every CDR3 protein. The sample lists roughly 380,000 distinct CDR3 sequences; around 5.5% were seen once. This clonotype has a count of ten or more. Its antigen is not identified.

This chain uses TRBV6-2 or TRBV6-3 with TRBJ2-4; perhaps TRBD2 as D (5 bases). This receptor was obtained from a woman between 45 and 65 years old with alopecia areata. Some clones in this sample may be carry-over from other donors' samples. The sample consisted of whole blood, taken in connection with sensitization to the hapten diphenylcyclopropenone (DPC). The CDR3: CASSSYRGAKNIQYF. In DNA, the CDR3 is TGTGCCAGCAGTTCCTATCGCGGGGCCAAAAACATTCAGTACTTC.